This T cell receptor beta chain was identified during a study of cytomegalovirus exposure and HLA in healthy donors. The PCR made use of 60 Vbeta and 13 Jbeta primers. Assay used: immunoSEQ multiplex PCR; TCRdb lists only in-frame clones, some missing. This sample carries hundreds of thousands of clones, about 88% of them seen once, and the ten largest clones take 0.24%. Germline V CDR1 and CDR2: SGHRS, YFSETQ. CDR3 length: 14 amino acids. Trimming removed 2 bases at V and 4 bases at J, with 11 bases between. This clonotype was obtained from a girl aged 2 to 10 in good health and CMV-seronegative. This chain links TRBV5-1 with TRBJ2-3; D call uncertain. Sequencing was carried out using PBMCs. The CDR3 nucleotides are TGCGCCAGCAGCTTAACTCGTCCCCCAGATACGCAGTATTTT. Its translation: CASSLTRPPDTQYF.